This T cell receptor beta chain stems from a study of graft-versus-host responses after intestinal transplantation. Turning to the study itself: After anti-thymocyte globulin induction, recipients took tacrolimus and steroids for 3 to 4 years.

Details on this clone: Its cognate antigen is unknown.

Germline V gene lookup returns CDR1 GTSNPN and CDR2 SVGIG (reference sequence). V dropped 5 bases and J dropped 4 bases, with 5 bases sitting between them. This CDR3 contains 10 residues. Study conclusions and caveats: Graft-versus-host to host-versus-graft clonal ratios in allografts were high in patients with graft-donor T cell macrochimerism. Recipient marrow showed GvH clones, some seen first in ileum or blood. HvG clone declines early post-transplant were associated with peak circulating GvH levels.

Repertoires were generated with immunoSEQ multiplex PCR, while TCRdb's copy carries only in-frame clones and drops some. The table lists roughly 120,000 clones, roughly nine tenths of them singletons. This receptor was obtained from a human donor who received an intestinal transplant. This chain links TRBV30 with TRBJ2-5; possible D gene TRBD2, 5 bases. Sequencing used unstimulated CD4+ T cells sorted from spleen or lymph node cells, obtained before intestinal transplant. As DNA, the CDR3 is TGTGCCTGGGGGAGAGAGACCCAGTACTTC. Residues: CAWGRETQYF.